A selection of T cell receptor beta chains follows, all from one sample in a study of T cell changes during pregnancy in multiple sclerosis. Produced via immunoSEQ multiplex PCR; TCRdb's table is partial and in-frame only. The profile covers tens of thousands of clones, with 70% to 90% appearing a single time and over 0.85% taken by the ten largest. The starting material was CD4+ T cells from peripheral blood mononuclear cells, obtained after pregnancy. All receptors come from a female donor with multiple sclerosis, enrolled in a pregnancy study. Both conserved end residues are part of each CDR3. D genes are given only for firm matches. Part of the rows lack a size; the others show once, few, many or a class for expanded clones.

abundance,v_gene,j_gene,len,d_gene,CDR3aa,CDR3nt
-,TRBV9,TRBJ2-3,15,-,CASSVEQGRTDTQYF,TGTGCCAGCAGCGTAGAACAGGGTAGGACAGATACGCAGTATTTT
-,TRBV27,TRBJ2-1,15,TRBD1,CASSFNRGKLNEQFF,TGTGCCAGCAGTTTTAACAGGGGAAAGTTGAATGAGCAGTTCTTC
-,TRBV5-1,TRBJ1-1,13,-,CASSDSLNTEAFF,TGCGCCAGCAGCGACAGTTTGAACACTGAAGCTTTCTTT
-,TRBV10-3,TRBJ2-5,16,TRBD2,CAIRSSPGLAGGTQYF,TGTGCCATTCGCTCCTCCCCGGGACTAGCGGGGGGGACCCAGTACTTC
-,TRBV27,TRBJ1-1,13,TRBD1,CASRSTGGTEAFF,TGTGCCAGCAGATCAACAGGGGGGACTGAAGCTTTCTTT
medium-sized,TRBV2,TRBJ1-1,13,-,CASSEPFRLEAFF,TGTGCCAGCAGTGAACCCTTCCGCCTAGAAGCTTTCTTT
-,TRBV5-5,TRBJ2-3,16,TRBD2,CASSSGLAGGRGTQYF,TGTGCCAGCAGCTCTGGACTAGCGGGAGGCCGCGGTACGCAGTATTTT
-,TRBV2,TRBJ1-1,13,TRBD1,CASRDRENTEAFF,TGTGCCAGCAGGGACAGGGAGAACACTGAAGCTTTCTTT
few,TRBV2,TRBJ1-2,14,TRBD1,CASTGGTGAYGYTF,TGTGCCAGCACAGGGGGGACAGGGGCCTATGGCTACACCTTC
-,TRBV19,TRBJ1-2,13,TRBD1,CASRNRGDYGYTF,TGTGCCAGTAGAAACAGGGGGGACTATGGCTACACCTTC
-,TRBV27,TRBJ2-7,15,TRBD2,CASNLAGGQLREQYF,TGTGCCAGCAACCTAGCGGGGGGCCAGTTGAGGGAGCAGTACTTC
once,TRBV5-4,TRBJ2-7,12,-,CASSLRGPEQYF,TGTGCCAGCAGCTTGAGAGGGCCCGAGCAGTACTTC
once,TRBV6-6,TRBJ1-4,15,TRBD1,CASSVGTGRGEKLFF,TGTGCCAGCAGTGTGGGGACAGGCCGGGGTGAAAAACTGTTTTTT
-,TRBV7-9,TRBJ1-2,12,-,CASSQVQFGYTF,TGTGCCAGCAGCCAGGTTCAGTTCGGCTACACCTTC
-,TRBV30,TRBJ2-3,14,-,CAWSRGGSTDTQYF,TGTGCCTGGAGTAGGGGGGGAAGCACAGATACGCAGTATTTT
-,TRBV7-9,TRBJ2-5,14,TRBD1,CASSIQGHQETQYF,TGTGCCAGCAGCATACAGGGGCACCAAGAGACCCAGTACTTC
-,TRBV19,TRBJ2-1,17,-,CASSIEGGAPKLGEQFF,TGTGCCAGTAGTATAGAAGGAGGCGCACCGAAATTGGGTGAGCAGTTCTTC
-,TRBV7-8,TRBJ1-1,13,-,CASSLGYGTEAFF,TGTGCCAGCAGCTTAGGGTACGGGACTGAAGCTTTCTTT
-,TRBV15,TRBJ1-4,16,TRBD1,CATSSKRGTGPGKLFF,TGTGCCACCAGCAGCAAAAGGGGGACAGGCCCCGGAAAACTGTTTTTT
-,TRBV4-3,TRBJ2-3,14,-,CASSQALLADTQYF,TGCGCCAGCAGCCAGGCCCTTCTGGCAGATACGCAGTATTTT
-,TRBV5-6,TRBJ2-3,15,TRBD2,CASSFGLAVTDTQYF,TGTGCCAGCAGCTTCGGACTAGCGGTAACAGATACGCAGTATTTT
-,TRBV19,TRBJ1-2,13,-,CASSIRGEYGYTF,TGTGCCAGTAGTATCAGGGGAGAATATGGCTACACCTTC
-,TRBV7-9,TRBJ1-6,16,-,CASSLWGGGVNSPLHF,TGTGCCAGCAGCTTGTGGGGCGGGGGTGTGAATTCACCCCTCCACTTT
-,TRBV9,TRBJ1-2,15,TRBD1,CASSVGQGATYGYTF,TGTGCCAGCAGCGTAGGTCAGGGGGCTACCTATGGCTACACCTTC
once,TRBV29-1,TRBJ2-1,12,TRBD2,CSVVGGSNEQFF,TGCAGCGTTGTCGGGGGGAGCAATGAGCAGTTCTTC
-,TRBV11-2,TRBJ2-7,15,TRBD2,CASSFGGGYSYEQYF,TGTGCCAGCAGCTTTGGGGGGGGGTACTCCTACGAGCAGTACTTC
-,TRBV7-2,TRBJ1-1,13,-,CASANQINTEAFF,TGTGCCAGCGCCAACCAGATCAACACTGAAGCTTTCTTT
-,TRBV7-2,TRBJ1-3,15,TRBD1,CASSRDRGSGNTIYF,TGTGCCAGCAGCCGAGACAGGGGAAGTGGAAACACCATATATTTT
once,TRBV2,TRBJ2-5,13,-,CASIPGGYETQYF,TGTGCCAGCATTCCCGGGGGATATGAGACCCAGTACTTC
-,TRBV28,TRBJ1-2,16,TRBD1,CASSPGTGGFVRGYTF,TGTGCCAGCAGTCCCGGGACAGGGGGCTTTGTCCGCGGCTACACCTTC
-,TRBV2,TRBJ2-7,14,TRBD2,CASSVIAGAYEQYF,TGTGCCAGCAGTGTTATAGCGGGGGCCTACGAGCAGTACTTC
-,TRBV15,TRBJ2-7,14,TRBD1,CATSRDRVSYEQYF,TGTGCCACCAGCAGGGACAGGGTTTCCTACGAGCAGTACTTC
-,TRBV11-2,TRBJ1-1,13,-,CASSRVLDREAFF,TGTGCCAGCAGCCGCGTCCTAGACAGGGAAGCTTTCTTT
few,TRBV2,TRBJ2-1,12,TRBD1,CASHTGVNEQFF,TGTGCCAGCCACACAGGGGTGAATGAGCAGTTCTTC
-,TRBV18,TRBJ1-6,13,-,CASSVDGDSPLHF,TGTGCCAGCTCAGTGGACGGGGATTCACCCCTCCACTTT
many,TRBV4-3,TRBJ1-1,13,-,CASSQDRNTEAFF,TGCGCCAGCAGCCAAGACAGGAACACTGAAGCTTTCTTT
-,TRBV7-9,TRBJ1-1,15,TRBD1,CASSLGTGGLSEAFF,TGTGCCAGCAGCTTAGGGACAGGGGGCTTAAGTGAAGCTTTCTTT
-,TRBV7-2,TRBJ1-5,15,-,CASSLKGDSNQPQHF,TGTGCCAGCAGCTTGAAGGGAGATAGCAATCAGCCCCAGCATTTT
-,TRBV6-1,TRBJ1-2,14,TRBD1,CASSEGTGEDGYTF,TGTGCCAGCAGTGAAGGGACAGGGGAGGATGGCTACACCTTC
-,TRBV2,TRBJ2-5,16,TRBD2,CASSGGLAGEGETQYF,TGTGCCAGCAGTGGGGGACTAGCGGGGGAGGGAGAGACCCAGTACTTC
-,TRBV4-2,TRBJ1-1,13,TRBD1,CASSQDLAGGAFF,TGTGCCAGCAGCCAAGATCTGGCAGGGGGAGCTTTCTTT